Below, 23 T cell receptor beta chains from the same sample are listed, as sequenced in a study of graft-versus-host responses after intestinal transplantation. Data came from immunoSEQ multiplex PCR; TCRdb stores just in-frame clones and leaves some out. Altogether just over 70,000 clones are present, 75% to 90% being singletons, with the ten largest covering 0.35% to 0.45%. No antigen has been identified for these receptors. The material sequenced was unstimulated CD4+ T cells sorted from spleen or lymph node cells, taken before transplant. The receptors here all came from a human donor who was the organ donor for an intestinal transplant.

The chain joins TRBV18 to TRBJ1-2; 7 bases fit TRBD1. Germline CDR1 KGHSH, CDR2 LQKENI. This CDR3 spans 12 amino acids. The trim removed 6 bases at V and 6 bases at J, leaving 4 bases unmatched. CDR3 in amino acids: CASSRGTDGYTF. The CDR3 bases are TGTGCCAGCTCGAGGGGGACAGATGGCTACACCTTC.

The chain combines TRBV5-4 with TRBJ2-2, with D unresolved. The V end lost 4 bases, the J end lost 3 bases, and 10 bases lay between the germline ends. The CDR3 runs to 14 residues. The germline gives CDR1 SGHNT, CDR2 YYREEE (reference sequence). CDR3 DNA sequence: TGTGCCAGCAGCCTGGGCGCCCACACCGGGGAGCTGTTTTTT. It is translated as CASSLGAHTGELFF.

The gene calls are TRBV7-9 and TRBJ2-6, with TRBD1 identical over 10 bases. Germline CDR1 and CDR2: SEHNR and FQNEAQ (reference sequence). V lost 1 base to trimming and J lost 2 bases; unmatched junction nucleotides: 8. This CDR3 has 19 amino acids. The DNA for the CDR3 is TGTGCCAGCAGCTTAGTCGACAGGGGGCTACTGACTGGGGCCAACGTCCTGACTTTC. Its protein is CASSLVDRGLLTGANVLTF.

V and J are TRBV28 and TRBJ2-1, with a possible D match to TRBD2 (5 bases). Looked up from germline, CDR1 is MDHEN and CDR2 is SYDVKM. The V gene lost 7 bases and the J gene lost 0 bases, with 16 bases spanning the gap. This CDR3 spans 16 amino acids. CDR3 sequence: CASMGYEGSSYNEQFF. CDR3 nucleotide sequence: TGTGCCAGCATGGGGTATGAGGGCAGCTCCTACAATGAGCAGTTCTTC.

This chain uses TRBV6-4 with TRBJ2-3; possibly TRBD2 for D (8 bases). The CDR3 spans 17 residues. Germline V gene data show CDR1 as MRHNA and CDR2 as SNTAGT. Trimming took off 4 bases at V and 0 bases at J, with 17 bases between the two ends. CDR3 in DNA: TGTGCCAGCAGTGTGGGGACAGCGGGGGCTAGCACAGATACGCAGTATTTT. The encoded protein is CASSVGTAGASTDTQYF.

The count of this clone is one. The gene calls are TRBV19 and TRBJ2-2; no clear D gene. V lost 2 bases, J lost 5 bases, and 9 bases lay in between. Germline CDR1 is LNHDA and CDR2 is SQIVND (reference sequence). The CDR3 is made up of 14 amino acids. This CDR3 reads CASSIPSWTGELFF. Written as DNA, the CDR3 is TGTGCCAGTAGTATACCTAGTTGGACCGGGGAGCTGTTTTTT.

The CDR3 sequence is CAISAGTGMNTEAFF. The CDR3 nucleotides are TGTGCCATCAGTGCCGGGACAGGTATGAACACTGAAGCTTTCTTT. J is TRBJ1-1 and V is TRBV10-3, with 8 bases that match TRBD1. CDR1 is ENHRY and CDR2 is SYGVKD in the germline V gene. The CDR3 spans 15 residues. Trimming took 4 bases from V and 0 from J; bases not matched to a gene: 4.

This chain links TRBV30 with TRBJ2-7; TRBD2 is a possible D gene (7 bases). CDR3 length: 14 amino acids. CDR1 and CDR2 from the germline V gene are GTSNPN and SVGIG (reference sequence). Deletions cut 0 bases from V and 4 bases from J, with 13 bases between. In nucleotides, the CDR3 is TGTGCCTGGAGTGTGGGGGGGCTAAAATACGAGCAGTACGTC. This encodes CAWSVGGLKYEQYV.

V gene TRBV6-5 combines with J gene TRBJ2-1, with 7 bases aligning to TRBD1. The germline gives CDR1 MNHEY, CDR2 SVGAGI. V gave up 0 bases and J gave up 6 bases; unmatched junction bases: 5. This CDR3 spans 15 amino acids. The CDR3 protein is CASSYSDRVGNEQFF. The CDR3 coding sequence is TGTGCCAGCAGTTACTCAGACAGGGTTGGCAATGAGCAGTTCTTC.

This clone turned up a few times. The chain links TRBV9 to TRBJ1-1; 7 nucleotides agree with TRBD1. In germline, CDR1 is SGDLS, CDR2 YYNGEE. The J segment lost 4 bases and the V segment lost 3 bases, leaving 6 bases of the junction unmatched. CDR3 size: 14 residues. CDR3 sequence reads: CASSATYRGTEAFF. In nucleotides, the CDR3 is TGTGCCAGCAGCGCGACGTACAGGGGCACTGAAGCTTTCTTT.

The chain joins TRBV27 to TRBJ2-3; weak D call: TRBD1 (7 bases). The CDR3 has 15 amino acids. Germline lookup yields CDR1 MNHEY and CDR2 SMNVEV (reference sequence). Trimming removed 3 bases at V and 5 bases at J, with 15 bases between. The CDR3 bases are TGTGCCAGCAGTTTGTTAAACCAGGGGGGAGATACGCAGTATTTT. Protein sequence: CASSLLNQGGDTQYF.

The J gene is TRBJ2-5, the V gene TRBV6-5; TRBD2 aligns across 8 bases. Losses at the gene ends were 7 bases for V and 5 bases for J; bases not matched to a gene: 9. Per the germline V gene, CDR1 is MNHEY and CDR2 is SVGAGI. The CDR3 is 14 residues long. CDR3 DNA sequence: TGTGCCAGCATTGGAACGGGGGGGCTTGAGACCCAGTACTTC. Its protein product is CASIGTGGLETQYF.

CDR3 DNA sequence: TGTGCCAGCAGCCTACAGGGCGGTACGCAGTATTTT. Protein product: CASSLQGGTQYF. The V gene is TRBV28, the J gene TRBJ2-3; maybe TRBD1 (6 bases). The CDR3 is made up of 12 amino acids. In germline, CDR1 is MDHEN, CDR2 SYDVKM. Trimming removed 6 bases at V and 8 bases at J, with 12 bases between.

V and J are TRBV2 and TRBJ1-1; D ambiguous. Germline lookup yields CDR1 SNHLY and CDR2 FYNNEI. The CDR3 contains 13 residues. V was pared by 3 bases and J by 1 base, with 6 bases between. CDR3 sequence reads: CASSDQANTEAFF. The CDR3 DNA reads TGTGCCAGCAGTGACCAGGCGAACACTGAAGCTTTCTTT.

The V gene is TRBV6-5, the J gene TRBJ1-5, with 8 bases aligning to TRBD1. The CDR3 is 15 amino acids. CDR1 is MNHEY, CDR2 SVGAGI, per germline. After removal of 8 bases from V and 3 bases from J, the junction contained 9 bases not matched to a gene. The DNA of the CDR3 is TGTGCCAGCCACCCAGGGGGCAGTAACAATCAGCCCCAGCATTTT. Protein sequence: CASHPGGSNNQPQHF.

The chain is built from TRBV5-1 and TRBJ2-1; TRBD2 matches at 8 bases. The length of the CDR3 is 19 residues. Per the germline V gene, CDR1 is SGHRS and CDR2 is YFSETQ. V trimming: 0 bases; J trimming: 5 bases; junction bases outside the gene matches: 16. The CDR3 coding sequence is TGCGCCAGCAGCTTGGTTGTTCGGGCTTTGGGACTAGGTAACAATGAGCAGTTCTTC. Translation gives CASSLVVRALGLGNNEQFF.

The gene calls are TRBV7-9 and TRBJ2-5, with 10 bases identical to TRBD1. CDR3 size: 17 residues. The germline V gene encodes CDR1 SEHNR and CDR2 FQNEAQ (reference sequence). Trimming cost V 3 bases and J 5 bases; bases outside gene matches: 12. The CDR3 coding sequence is TGTGCCAGCAGCTTTAAACAGGGACAGGGGCATAACGAGACCCAGTACTTC. Encoded protein: CASSFKQGQGHNETQYF.

The chain recombines TRBV11-2 with TRBJ2-1; D gene uncertain. The V end was cut by 5 bases, the J end by 1 base, with 15 bases between. Germline V lookup: CDR1 SGHAT, CDR2 FQNNGV. CDR3 length: 16 residues. The CDR3 sequence: CASSHYQAESYNEQFF. For the CDR3, the DNA is TGTGCCAGCAGCCATTATCAGGCAGAATCCTACAATGAGCAGTTCTTC.

The rearrangement links TRBV9 to TRBJ1-2, with D unresolved. Trimming took 4 bases from V and 13 from J, leaving 17 bases between them. Per the germline V gene, CDR1 is SGDLS and CDR2 is YYNGEE. CDR3 length: 12 amino acids. CDR3 residues: CASSTDVAGPTF. Here the CDR3 DNA reads TGTGCCAGCAGCACAGACGTGGCGGGTCCCACCTTC.

V is TRBV19 and J is TRBJ2-1; D perhaps matches TRBD1 (6 bases). Trimming left V 4 bases short and J 4 bases short, with 17 bases between. The germline CDR1 and CDR2 sequences are LNHDA and SQIVND (reference sequence). The CDR3 totals 16 residues. The CDR3 loop is CASSTHRVAQYNEQFF. DNA for the CDR3: TGTGCCAGTAGTACCCACAGGGTTGCCCAATACAATGAGCAGTTCTTC.

The V and J genes are TRBV4-2 and TRBJ2-2; 9 positions agree with TRBD2. In germline, CDR1 is LGHNA, CDR2 YNFKEQ. V dropped 1 base and J dropped 5; count of bases not matched to a gene: 11. The CDR3 contains 18 residues. CDR3 sequence reads: CASSQVQRGGASTGELFF. The CDR3 DNA sequence: TGTGCCAGCAGCCAAGTTCAGCGCGGGGGGGCTAGTACCGGGGAGCTGTTTTTT.

The chain links TRBV9 to TRBJ1-5, with D possibly matching TRBD1 (5 bases). Germline assignment: CDR1 SGDLS and CDR2 YYNGEE. The CDR3 consists of 17 residues. The V gene lost 0 bases and the J gene lost 0 bases, with 13 bases spanning the gap. The chain's CDR3 is CASSVAPGISSNQPQHF. The CDR3 DNA follows: TGTGCCAGCAGCGTAGCGCCAGGGATTAGTAGCAATCAGCCCCAGCATTTT.

The CDR3 sequence: CASSLLAGETQYF. DNA of the CDR3: TGTGCCAGCAGCTTACTAGCGGGAGAGACCCAGTACTTC. This chain links TRBV7-2 with TRBJ2-5, with 8 bases lining up with TRBD2. Per germline, CDR1 SGHTA and CDR2 FQGNSA. V shed 2 bases and J 4 bases; nucleotides not matched to a gene: 0. This CDR3 is 13 amino acids long.